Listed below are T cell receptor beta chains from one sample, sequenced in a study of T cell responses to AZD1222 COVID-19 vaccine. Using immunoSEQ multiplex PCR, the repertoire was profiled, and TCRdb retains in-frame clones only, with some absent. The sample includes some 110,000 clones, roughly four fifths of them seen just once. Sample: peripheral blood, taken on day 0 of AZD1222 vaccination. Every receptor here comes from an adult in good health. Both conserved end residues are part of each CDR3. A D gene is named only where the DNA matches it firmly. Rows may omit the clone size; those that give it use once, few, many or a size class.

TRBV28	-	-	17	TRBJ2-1	CASSTGIAAFSYNEQFF	TGTGCCAGCAGCACCGGGATCGCCGCTTTCTCCTACAATGAGCAGTTCTTC
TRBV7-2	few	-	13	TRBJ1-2	CASSSGSSYGYTF	TGTGCCAGCAGCTCAGGGTCTTCCTATGGCTACACCTTC
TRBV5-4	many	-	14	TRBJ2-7	CASSLVLGESEQYF	TGTGCCAGCAGCTTGGTTCTCGGGGAAAGCGAGCAGTACTTC
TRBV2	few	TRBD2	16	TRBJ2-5	CASRGTSGRDSETQYF	TGTGCCAGCAGAGGGACTAGCGGGAGAGATTCAGAGACCCAGTACTTC
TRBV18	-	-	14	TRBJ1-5	CASSPWQGLEPQHF	TGTGCCAGCTCACCGTGGCAGGGTCTGGAGCCCCAGCATTTT
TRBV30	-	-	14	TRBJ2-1	CAWRDGSSYNEQFF	TGTGCCTGGAGGGACGGGAGCTCCTACAATGAGCAGTTCTTC
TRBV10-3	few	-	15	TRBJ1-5	CAISDSGTANQPQHF	TGTGCCATCAGTGATTCAGGGACGGCTAATCAGCCCCAGCATTTT
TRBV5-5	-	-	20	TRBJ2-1	CASSLALRAAVYSSYNEQFF	TGTGCCAGCAGCTTGGCCCTAAGAGCGGCTGTATATAGCTCCTACAATGAGCAGTTCTTC
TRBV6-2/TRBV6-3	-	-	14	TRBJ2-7	CASSYAGEAYEQYF	TGTGCCAGCAGTTACGCCGGGGAAGCCTACGAGCAGTACTTC
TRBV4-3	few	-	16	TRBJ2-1	CASSQNPLDSYNEQFF	TGCGCCAGCAGCCAAAACCCTCTCGACAGCTACAATGAGCAGTTCTTC
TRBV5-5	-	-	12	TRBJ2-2	CASSWTTGELFF	TGTGCCAGCAGCTGGACAACCGGGGAGCTGTTTTTT
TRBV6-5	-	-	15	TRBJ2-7	CASSPYGLLVYEQYF	TGTGCCAGCAGTCCCTACGGACTTCTAGTCTACGAGCAGTACTTC
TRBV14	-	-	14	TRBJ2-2	CASSRAPSTGELFF	TGTGCCAGCAGCCGGGCCCCGTCCACCGGGGAGCTGTTTTTT
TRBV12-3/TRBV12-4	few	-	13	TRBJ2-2	CASTQYVPGELFF	TGTGCCAGCACTCAATACGTCCCCGGGGAGCTGTTTTTT
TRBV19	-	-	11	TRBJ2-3	CASSFMDTQYF	TGTGCCAGTAGTTTTATGGATACGCAGTATTTT
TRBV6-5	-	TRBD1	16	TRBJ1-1	CASSYSGVTGDTEAFF	TGTGCCAGCAGTTACTCGGGGGTGACAGGGGACACTGAAGCTTTCTTT
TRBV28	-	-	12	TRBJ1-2	CASRGTVRGYTF	TGTGCCAGCAGAGGGACGGTACGTGGCTACACCTTC
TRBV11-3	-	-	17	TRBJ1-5	CASSLWAPGQLHQPQHF	TGTGCCAGCAGCTTATGGGCCCCCGGCCAGCTTCATCAGCCCCAGCATTTT
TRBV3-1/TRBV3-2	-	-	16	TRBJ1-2	CASSQHGAQLSYGYTF	TGTGCCAGCAGCCAACATGGGGCCCAACTTTCCTATGGCTACACCTTC
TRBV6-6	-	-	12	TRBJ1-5	CASRPGPQPQHF	TGTGCCAGCAGGCCCGGGCCCCAGCCCCAGCATTTT
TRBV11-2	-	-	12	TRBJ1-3	CASNLGGNTIYF	TGTGCCAGCAACCTGGGGGGAAACACCATATATTTT
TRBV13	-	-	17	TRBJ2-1	CASSAQLAPSSYNEQFF	TGTGCCAGCAGCGCGCAACTAGCCCCCAGCTCCTACAATGAGCAGTTCTTC
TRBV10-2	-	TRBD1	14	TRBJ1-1	CASREQGAKAEAFF	TGCGCCAGCCGAGAACAGGGGGCGAAGGCTGAAGCTTTCTTT
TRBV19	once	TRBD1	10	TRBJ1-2	CARPGQGVTF	TGTGCCAGACCGGGACAGGGGGTAACCTTC
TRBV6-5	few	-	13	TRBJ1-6	CASSKGDLSPLHF	TGTGCCAGCAGTAAGGGGGACCTTTCACCCCTCCACTTT
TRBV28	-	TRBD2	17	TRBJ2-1	CASSSPSGASSYNEQFF	TGTGCCAGCAGTTCCCCTAGCGGGGCAAGCTCCTACAATGAGCAGTTCTTC
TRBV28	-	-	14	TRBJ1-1	CASRSHGGNTEAFF	TGTGCCAGCAGATCCCACGGCGGGAACACTGAAGCTTTCTTT
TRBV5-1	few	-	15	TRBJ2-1	CASSLALSSYNEQFF	TGCGCCAGCAGCCTAGCGCTTAGCTCCTACAATGAGCAGTTCTTC
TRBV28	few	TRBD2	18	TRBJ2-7	CASSSPWQVRTSGYEQYF	TGTGCCAGCAGTAGCCCCTGGCAAGTCCGGACTAGCGGATACGAGCAGTACTTC
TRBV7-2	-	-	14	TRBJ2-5	CASSSRRGQETQYF	TGTGCCAGCAGCTCCCGTAGGGGTCAAGAGACCCAGTACTTC
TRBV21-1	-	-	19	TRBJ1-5	CASSKGRGQWNESNQPQHF	TGTGCCAGCAGCAAAGGCAGGGGACAGTGGAATGAGAGCAATCAGCCCCAGCATTTT
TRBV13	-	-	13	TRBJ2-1	CASSTGPNNEQFF	TGTGCCAGCAGCACGGGACCAAACAATGAGCAGTTCTTC
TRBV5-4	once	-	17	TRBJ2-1	CASSFDGGQSSYNEQFF	TGTGCCAGCAGCTTTGACGGGGGCCAAAGCTCCTACAATGAGCAGTTCTTC
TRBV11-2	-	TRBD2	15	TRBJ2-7	CASRSPGGDSYEQYF	TGTGCCAGCAGGAGCCCCGGGGGGGACTCCTACGAGCAGTACTTC
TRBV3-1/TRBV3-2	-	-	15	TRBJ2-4	CASSHSREAKNIQYF	TGTGCCAGCAGCCACAGCAGGGAGGCCAAAAACATTCAGTACTTC
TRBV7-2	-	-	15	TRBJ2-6	CASSLIKAGANVLTF	TGTGCCAGCAGCTTAATTAAAGCTGGGGCCAACGTCCTGACTTTC
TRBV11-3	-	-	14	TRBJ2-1	CASSLLGAYNEQFF	TGTGCCAGCAGCTTATTGGGGGCTTACAATGAGCAGTTCTTC
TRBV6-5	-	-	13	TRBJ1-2	CASRPTVNYGYTF	TGTGCCAGCAGACCTACAGTTAACTATGGCTACACCTTC
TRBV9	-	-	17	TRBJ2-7	CASSVGPQDRISYEQYF	TGTGCCAGCAGCGTAGGCCCCCAAGACAGAATTTCCTACGAGCAGTACTTC
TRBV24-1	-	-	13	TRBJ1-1	CATSEAGNTEAFF	TGTGCCACCAGTGAGGCGGGGAACACTGAAGCTTTCTTT
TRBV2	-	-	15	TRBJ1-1	CASSVGHLMNTEAFF	TGTGCCAGCAGTGTAGGACACCTCATGAACACTGAAGCTTTCTTT